These 21 T cell receptor beta chains came from one sample sequenced in a study of blood T cells in healthy people across ages. Together with a sample-barcoded 5' primer, a J-beta primer mix was included in a second PCR lasting about 7 to 11 cycles. MiXCR was run by TCRdb on the 5' RACE reads, yielding one entry per CDR3 protein. The sample has about a million distinct CDR3 sequences, approximately 38% seen once. Material for sequencing was blood. The receptor source for this set is a man younger than 35 in good health.

This clonotype was seen more than once but under ten times. This chain connects TRBV5-6 to TRBJ1-1; weak D call: TRBD1 (5 bases). The CDR3 totals 13 residues. The germline CDR1 and CDR2 sequences are SGHDT and YYEEEE. V shed 7 bases and J shed 0 bases, with 10 bases lying between them. The CDR3 sequence: CASQTDMNTEAFF. DNA for the CDR3: TGTGCCAGCCAGACAGACATGAACACTGAAGCTTTCTTT.

The sample holds a few counts of this clonotype. The chain is built from TRBV14 and TRBJ1-1; D call uncertain. The CDR3 length is 12 residues. Between the trimmed V and J ends, which lost 3 bases and 8 bases, there was a span of 10 bases. Germline V gives CDR1 SGHDN, CDR2 FVKESK. This CDR3 is CASSHWPSEAFF. Written as DNA, the CDR3 is TGTGCCAGCAGCCACTGGCCCTCAGAAGCTTTCTTT. Drawing the rest from reference TRBV14 and TRBJ1-1, the complete variable domain is EAGVTQFPSHSVIEKGQTVTLRCDPISGHDNLYWYRRVMGKEIKFLLHFVKESKQDESGMPNNRFLAERTGGTYSTLKVQPAELEDSGVYFCASSHWPSEAFFGQGTRLTVV.

This chain connects TRBV5-1 to TRBJ2-3; weak D call: TRBD2 (5 bases). The CDR3 runs to 18 residues. Germline V gene lookup returns CDR1 SGHRS and CDR2 YFSETQ. Trimming removed 3 bases from V and 4 bases from J, with 24 bases in between. CDR3 nucleotide sequence: TGCGCCAGCAGCTGGCCCTTGGAGGTGCGGGCGGATGCAGATACGCAGTATTTT. It is translated as CASSWPLEVRADADTQYF.

This clonotype was counted between two and nine times. This sequence joins TRBV28 and TRBJ2-4; possibly TRBD1 or TRBD2 for D (5 bases each). CDR3 size: 13 residues. V lost 11 bases, J lost 8 bases, and 19 bases lay in between. Germline V gene lookup returns CDR1 MDHEN and CDR2 SYDVKM. The CDR3 here is CAPKRRGEDIQYF. The CDR3, as DNA: TGTGCCCCCAAACGAAGAGGGGAAGACATTCAGTACTTC.

The V call is TRBV7-2, the J call TRBJ2-4; D is ambiguous. The CDR3 sequence is 16 residues long. V lost 2 bases and J lost 0, with 11 bases in between. Germline V CDR1 and CDR2: SGHTA, FQGNSA. CDR3 protein: CASSLRQTLAKNIQYF. In DNA, the CDR3 is TGTGCCAGCAGCTTACGCCAGACCTTAGCCAAAAACATTCAGTACTTC. The whole variable domain, filled in from reference TRBV7-2 and TRBJ2-4, reads GAGVSQSPSNKVTEKGKDVELRCDPISGHTALYWYRQSLGQGLEFLIYFQGNSAPDKSGLPSDRFSAERTGGSVSTLTIQRTQQEDSAVYLCASSLRQTLAKNIQYFGAGTRLSVL.

The chain links TRBV12-3 or TRBV12-4 to TRBJ1-3; D ambiguous. V gave up 6 bases and J gave up 0 bases, with 6 bases separating them. The CDR3 has 13 amino acids. In DNA form, the CDR3 reads TGTGCCAGCAGGCAGAGCTCTGGAAACACCATATATTTT. This encodes CASRQSSGNTIYF.

The chain carries TRBV6-6 and TRBJ2-3, with D tentatively TRBD2 (7 bases). Germline-derived CDR1 and CDR2 are MNHNY and SVGAGI (reference sequence). This CDR3 has 17 residues. V was shortened by 6 bases and J by 2 bases, with 21 bases between the two germline ends. The CDR3 sequence: CASSPNAGEGVTDTQYF. In DNA, the CDR3 is TGTGCCAGCAGCCCTAACGCAGGGGAGGGGGTCACAGATACGCAGTATTTT.

The CDR3 sequence: CASSFMMAGGFSGANVLTF. The CDR3 DNA is TGTGCCAGCAGTTTCATGATGGCAGGGGGCTTTTCTGGGGCCAACGTCCTGACTTTC. V and J are TRBV28 and TRBJ2-6; 8 nucleotides line up with TRBD1. The germline CDR1 and CDR2 sequences are MDHEN and SYDVKM. Germline trimming cut 3 bases from V and 1 base from J; bases unmatched to any gene: 11. CDR3 length: 19 amino acids.

Details on this clonotype: At one end the junction does not follow the germline gene, possibly because of a read error. The chain joins TRBV20-1 to TRBJ1-6; the D is unclear. The CDR3 loop spans 13 amino acids. Germline CDR1 and CDR2: DFQATT and SNEGSKA (reference sequence). DNA of the CDR3: TGCAGTGCTAGAGATTTTACAAATTCACCCCCCCACTTT. Its protein product is CSARDFTNSPPHF.

Regarding this clonotype: This may stem from a read error, because a much larger clone lies one nucleotide away. The chain recombines TRBV6-5 with TRBJ1-2; D uncertain. Germline V gene sequence: CDR1 MNHEY, CDR2 SVGAGI. This CDR3 region has 13 residues. The CDR3 region has the DNA TGTGCCAGCGGTTACCAGGAATCCTATGGCTACACCTTC. The encoded protein is CASGYQESYGYTF.

V gene TRBV6-5 combines with J gene TRBJ2-7; 8 nucleotides align to TRBD2. After removal of 5 bases from V and 5 bases from J, the junction contained 8 bases not matched to a gene. The CDR3 loop spans 14 amino acids. Germline lookup yields CDR1 MNHEY and CDR2 SVGAGI. CDR3 region: CASSATPGLDEQYF. CDR3 in DNA: TGTGCCAGCAGTGCTACACCGGGACTAGACGAGCAGTACTTC.

In its sample, this clonotype was seen a few times. This chain connects TRBV7-2 to TRBJ2-1; 8 bases align to TRBD2. CDR1 and CDR2 (germline): SGHTA, FQGNSA. Trimming took 5 bases from V and 0 from J; bases not matched to a gene: 6. This CDR3 region has 16 residues. The CDR3 coding sequence is TGTGCCAGCAGCCCCTCCGGGACTAGCTCCTACAATGAGCAGTTCTTC. Translation: CASSPSGTSSYNEQFF.

This clonotype has just a few counts. J is TRBJ2-3 and V is TRBV7-3; no reliable D call. This CDR3 is 15 amino acids long. V was cut by 2 bases and J by 1 base, with 10 bases left in between. CDR1 and CDR2 (germline): SGHTA, FQGTGA. The CDR3 bases are TGTGCCAGCAGCTTAGTCCCTGGGGGCACAGATACGCAGTATTTT. Translated: CASSLVPGGTDTQYF.

This clonotype occurred many times. The chain links TRBV20-1 to TRBJ2-7; 7 nucleotides match TRBD2. V lost 2 bases and J lost 1; bases outside the gene matches: 5. This CDR3 comprises 14 residues. Germline loops: CDR1 DFQATT, CDR2 SNEGSKA (reference sequence). DNA for the CDR3: TGCAGTGCTAGAAAGCGGGGTGGGTCCTACGAGCAGTACTTC. It translates to CSARKRGGSYEQYF.

This clonotype was recorded a few times. This chain joins TRBV6-5 and TRBJ2-3; TRBD2 matches at 9 bases. Trimming took 5 bases from V and 8 from J; bases not matched to a gene: 14. Germline V lookup: CDR1 MNHEY, CDR2 SVGAGI. CDR3 length: 16 residues. CDR3 loop: CASSPPSGGLPGTQYF. The DNA of the CDR3 is TGTGCCAGCAGTCCACCGAGCGGGGGGCTCCCGGGTACGCAGTATTTT.

The chain carries TRBV20-1 and TRBJ2-3; the match to TRBD2 covers 10 bases. This CDR3 contains 15 residues. Germline V gene lookup returns CDR1 DFQATT and CDR2 SNEGSKA (reference sequence). The V and J ends lost 2 bases and 2 bases, in that order; junction bases with no gene match: 4. CDR3 protein: CSARSGTSVTDTQYF. The DNA of the CDR3 is TGCAGTGCTAGAAGCGGGACTAGCGTCACAGATACGCAGTATTTT.

This clonotype turned up a few times. The chain uses TRBV2 and TRBJ2-5; D remains unclear. Germline V gene data show CDR1 as SNHLY and CDR2 as FYNNEI. Trimming cost V 7 bases and J 2 bases, with 14 bases left between them. The CDR3 totals 14 residues. This chain's CDR3 is CASTPNSSQETQYF. The CDR3, as DNA: TGTGCCAGCACTCCCAACTCCAGTCAAGAGACCCAGTACTTC.

This chain connects TRBV9 to TRBJ1-3; a possible D gene is TRBD1 (5 bases). The CDR3 consists of 15 residues. The germline CDR1 and CDR2 sequences are SGDLS and YYNGEE. With 4 bases removed from V and 4 bases from J, the gap between germline ends came to 15 bases. CDR3 amino acids: CASSSSGTAGNTIYF. CDR3 nucleotide sequence: TGTGCCAGCAGCTCCTCCGGGACCGCCGGAAACACCATATATTTT.

The rearrangement joins TRBV6-6 to TRBJ1-4; 7 bases align to TRBD1. V shed 4 bases, J shed 2 bases, and the junction held 4 bases outside the gene matches. This CDR3 spans 15 amino acids. CDR1 and CDR2 from the germline V gene are MNHNY and SVGAGI (reference sequence). CDR3 region: CASSWTGPTNEKLFF. CDR3 DNA: TGTGCCAGCAGTTGGACAGGTCCCACTAATGAAAAACTGTTTTTT.

About this clonotype itself: Possible read error: a much larger clone is one base away. V and J are TRBV5-1 and TRBJ2-3, with TRBD1 as a possible D gene (6 bases). Germline V gives CDR1 SGHRS, CDR2 YFSETQ. The CDR3 totals 14 residues. CDR3 in amino acids: CASSFRGDTGTQYF. In DNA, the CDR3 is TGCGCCAGCAGCTTCAGGGGAGACACAGGTACGCAGTATTTT. Filled out from reference TRBV5-1 and TRBJ2-3, the complete variable domain reads KAGVTQTPRYLIKTRGQQVTLSCSPISGHRSVSWYQQTPGQGLQFLFEYFSETQRNKGNFPGRFSGRQFSNSRSEMNVSTLELGDSALYLCASSFRGDTGTQYFGPGTRLTVL.

The V gene is TRBV7-9, the J gene TRBJ1-2; tentatively, D is TRBD1 (5 bases). CDR1 and CDR2 (germline): SEHNR, FQNEAQ (reference sequence). Trimming pared 5 bases from V and 1 base from J, leaving 11 bases between. CDR3 length equals 14 residues. The CDR3 protein is CASSPWDLNYGYTF. The CDR3, as DNA: TGTGCCAGCAGCCCGTGGGACCTTAACTATGGCTACACCTTC.